This T cell receptor (beta chain) derives from a study of T cells in Graves' hyperthyroidism and ophthalmopathy (dated by TCRdb to between 2018 and 2021). As for the study more broadly: Peripheral blood samples were taken at initial diagnosis, before any treatment was given. The roughly 94 discovery patients were randomly divided into training and test sets at a 7:3 ratio. A discovery cohort of approximately 100 patients, 43 with Graves' ophthalmopathy and 57 with stable Graves' hyperthyroidism, was used to find distinguishing TCR V-J signatures. TCR Vbeta CDR3 sequencing of 135 peripheral blood samples (approximately 44 ophthalmopathy, over 70 hyperthyroidism and around 17 progressor patients) is reported in the paper. An independent validation cohort of under 20 hyperthyroidism patients and 17 patients who later progressed to ophthalmopathy tested prospective prediction of ophthalmopathy. In about 6 Graves' hyperthyroidism patients, the study also compared T-cell repertoires from thyroid tissue with T-cell repertoires from blood. Once sampling was done, hyperthyroidism patients were given methimazole at a starting dose of 30 mg daily, whereas ophthalmopathy patients were given high-dose intravenous methylprednisolone.

The TCR beta CDR3 regions were amplified from RNA transcripts. The first round of RT-PCR for the TCR CDR3 was performed with the HTBI primer set and the Qiagen OneStep RT-PCR kit. A second multiplex PCR round built the libraries, followed by size selection and purification. Libraries were sequenced paired-end with 100 bp reads on an Illumina HiSeq2000. In the source study's methods: SOAPnuke was used to process the raw data, removing reads that contained adapters or uncalled bases, had a mean Phred below 15, or lacked an exact match to the constant primer or identifier. High-quality paired reads were merged using COPE v1.2.5, and each unique nucleotide sequence was defined as a clonotype. MiTCR v1.1 was used to align clonotypes to the IMGT TRBV, TRBD and TRBJ reference segments. The analysis included only V-J combinations with a frequency above 0.0001, which together covered 99% to 99.2% of the repertoires. A TCS score was defined as the ratio between F50 (clonal expansion) and ExV (chaos), using BLOSUM62-based TCRdist between CDR3 peptides within each V-J. Welch's t-statistics and random forest reduced 450 to 600 V-J features to about 13, which were used in a naive Bayes classifier (R e1071). The raw public data were reprocessed by TCRdb itself: fastp quality trimming at Q25, MiXCR clonotype calling, in-frame beta chains only. Every entry covers one CDR3 protein and lists the most common genes and DNA from its rows. The V and J calls and clone size come from TCRdb's table, not from the authors' own analysis. This sample comprises 500,000 to 700,000 distinct CDR3 sequences, 16% of them detected only once. In total, the top ten clones hold around a sixth of the sample.

The CDR3 goes from the cysteine to the phenylalanine over 13 residues. Only the CDR3 region is kept as DNA, spanning 39 bases read in frame from base 1. The germline V gene yields MDHEN for CDR1 and SYDVKM for CDR2. Deletion took 4 bases off V and 1 base off J, with a span of 7 bases between the germline ends. With respect to this clonotype: Its antigen remains undetermined. The record has no base qualities; no much larger clone is one base away.

General conclusions and limits of the study: A model built on a 13 V-J signature distinguished ophthalmopathy from stable hyperthyroidism, reaching roughly 88% sensitivity and approximately 81% specificity in cross-validation and 80%/75% in testing. Blood samples also contained most of the expanded thyroid clonotypes (frequency above 0.001), which suggests that blood repertoires may reflect thyroid immune responses. In validation, the model predicted progression to ophthalmopathy with roughly 66% sensitivity and over 72% specificity, a median of roughly seven months before onset. No statistical method was used to set the sample size in advance, and investigators knew the group allocation.

A patient counted as having stable Graves' hyperthyroidism if no progression to ophthalmopathy occurred over 18 months of follow-up. Hyperthyroidism patients were newly diagnosed, had a disease duration of under 2 months, and were aged 18 to 65 years. Any patient with an uncontrolled infection, another autoimmune disease, pregnancy or lactation was excluded. Diagnoses relied on clinical symptoms, serum thyroxine and TRAb, thyroid ultrasound and orbital computed tomography. PBMCs were isolated from roughly 10 ml of fresh peripheral blood by Ficoll-Paque density gradient centrifugation. Trizol reagent was used to extract total RNA, and RNA quality was then checked on an Agilent 2100 Bioanalyzer.

The chain couples TRBV28 to TRBJ1-1; the D gene cannot be named for sure. Sample: blood. The clonotype comes from a woman aged 18-29 years with Graves' hyperthyroidism. The CDR3: CASSWGENTEAFF. The DNA is TGTGCCAGCAGTTGGGGAGAGAACACTGAAGCTTTCTTT.